This T cell receptor (beta chain) appears in the sequencing data of a study of T cell responses to AZD1222 COVID-19 vaccine (dated by TCRdb to the early 2020s). At the level of the whole study: TCR sequencing was performed for about 250 trial participants, of whom 200 to 210 were given two doses of AZD1222 and approximately 26 were given two doses of MenACWY control vaccine. Trial participants were enrolled into age subgroups of 18-55, 56-69 and 70-plus years, which contained about 160, 30 and 59 TCR-sequenced participants, respectively.

Explained via the paper, the time point label denotes: baseline before first vaccination. In the paper's terms, the treatment or condition label means: meningococcal conjugate vaccine given as trial control. Vaccinee samples came from UK trials COV001 and COV002, including a single-blind randomized controlled phase 2/3 trial of AZD1222 (ChAdOx1 nCoV-19) in healthy adults. For TCRbeta chain sequencing, PBMC samples were collected from trial participants at day 0 and at day 28 after the second dose. The CDR3 regions of human TCRbeta chains were analyzed by immunosequencing. The published analysis was carried out like this. TCRs in the repertoires were matched against a reference library of SARS-CoV-2-specific TCRs that had been generated with the MIRA antigen-specificity platform. Breadth meant the fraction of unique TCRs that were SARS-CoV-2-associated, whereas depth meant the fraction of total T cells that were SARS-CoV-2-associated. Using the MIRA data, every spike-specific TCR was mapped to the spike region that the TCR reacted to and assigned to either a CD4 or a CD8 class. Log10-transformed breadth and depth values were compared by one-way ANOVA with Sidak's multiple comparisons tests. The immuneACCESS repertoire file appears here via TCRdb, limited to in-frame rearrangements. These files lack a portion of the clones; in checked studies, under half of the deficit traces to unresolved V genes, and the cause of the others is not known. D and trimming were read from the DNA, whereas the V and J calls and clone size are those reported in that table. This sample comprises about 100,000 clones, around 87% of them detected only once. Together, the top ten hold roughly 4.2% of the sample.

The CDR3 goes from the cysteine to the phenylalanine over 14 residues. Only the CDR3 part of the read is kept: 42 bases, read in frame from the first base. CDR1 and CDR2 are drawn from the germline V gene: MGHDK, SYGVNS. V is cut by 7 bases and J by 7 bases, and the space between the germline ends is 14 bases. Study-wide findings and limitations: The 56-69-year group was small, and its depth increase did not reach significance, likely because of low power. Only six AZD1222 recipients were SARS-CoV-2 seropositive at baseline, limiting conclusions about previously exposed vaccinees. A significant rise in spike-specific TCR breadth and depth was observed after two AZD1222 doses relative to day 0 and relative to MenACWY recipients. The whole spike protein was spanned by vaccine-associated CD4 TCRs, and dominant responses were seen in regions 160-218 and 743-854. No day 14 peak-response samples were available, so repertoires were characterized only after the peak T cell response. Most participants were white British and females outnumbered males, and the authors suggested that clonal diversity may have been underestimated. Nearly half of unique spike-specific TCRs reportedly recognized epitopes outside regions mutated in the B.1.351 and B.1.1.7 variants.

Concerning this clone itself: No cognate antigen has been identified for it. Base qualities were left out, and no much larger clone turns up one base away.

The chain uses TRBV25-1 and TRBJ1-6; the D region possibly corresponds to TRBD1 (6 bases align). This sample comprised peripheral blood, obtained on day 0 of MenACWY control vaccination. This receptor was taken from an adult in good health. CDR3 sequence: CASTQGGVNSPLHF. The DNA sequence is as follows: TGTGCCAGCACCCAAGGGGGGGTCAATTCACCCCTCCACTTT.